This section outlines one TCR beta chain sequence together with its context. Per the germline V gene, CDR1 is MDHEN and CDR2 is SYDVKM. J was trimmed by 3 bases and V by 7 bases; bases with no gene match: 7. The CDR3 length is 15 residues. Original handling: Cell counts per sample came from amplifying reference gene primers. Here immunoSEQ multiplex PCR was the method, and the copy in TCRdb shows in-frame clones only, minus some. Clonal size and the V and J genes are those of that table, whereas D and trimming came from the DNA. The sample carries around 88,000 clones, 81% recorded once. The sample is drawn from a study of blood T cell repertoires in COVID-19. Background on the study: COVID-19 samples collected from the United States, Italy and Spain covered acute and convalescent phases.

The sample was peripheral blood. The chain is built from TRBV28 and TRBJ1-4; 8 bases fit TRBD1. This sequence originates from a woman older than 75 with acute or convalescent COVID-19. The CDR3: CASTAPTGANEKLFF. In nucleotides, the CDR3 is TGTGCCAGCACCGCCCCGACAGGGGCTAATGAAAAACTGTTTTTT. Together with reference TRBV28 and TRBJ1-4, the CDR3 gives the full variable domain: DVKVTQSSRYLVKRTGEKVFLECVQDMDHENMFWYRQDPGLGLRLIYFSYDVKMKEKGDIPEGYSVSREKKERFSLILESASTNQTSMYLCASTAPTGANEKLFFGSGTQLSVL.